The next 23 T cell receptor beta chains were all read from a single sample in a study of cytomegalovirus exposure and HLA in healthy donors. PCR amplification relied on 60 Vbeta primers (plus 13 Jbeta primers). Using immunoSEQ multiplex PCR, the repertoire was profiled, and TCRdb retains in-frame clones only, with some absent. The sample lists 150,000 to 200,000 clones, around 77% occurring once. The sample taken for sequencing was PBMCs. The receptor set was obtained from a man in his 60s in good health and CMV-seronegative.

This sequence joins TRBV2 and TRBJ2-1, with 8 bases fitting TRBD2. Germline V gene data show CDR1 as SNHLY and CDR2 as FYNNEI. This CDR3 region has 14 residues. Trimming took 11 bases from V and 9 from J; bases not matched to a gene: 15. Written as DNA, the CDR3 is TGTGCCGGGAGGACTCGGGGGGGACAAGGTGAGCAGTTCTTC. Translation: CAGRTRGGQGEQFF.

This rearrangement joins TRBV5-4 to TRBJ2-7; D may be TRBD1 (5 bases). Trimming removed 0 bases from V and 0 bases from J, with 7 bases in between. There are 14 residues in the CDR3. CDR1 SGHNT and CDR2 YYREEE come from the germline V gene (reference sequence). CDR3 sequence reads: CASSLVTDSYEQYF. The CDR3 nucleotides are TGTGCCAGCAGCTTGGTGACAGACTCCTACGAGCAGTACTTC.

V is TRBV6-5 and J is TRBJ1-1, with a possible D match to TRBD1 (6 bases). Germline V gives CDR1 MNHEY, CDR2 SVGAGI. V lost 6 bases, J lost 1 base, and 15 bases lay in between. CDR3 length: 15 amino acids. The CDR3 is CASRPGRGGNTEAFF. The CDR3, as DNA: TGTGCCAGCAGGCCGGGAAGGGGGGGGAACACTGAAGCTTTCTTT.

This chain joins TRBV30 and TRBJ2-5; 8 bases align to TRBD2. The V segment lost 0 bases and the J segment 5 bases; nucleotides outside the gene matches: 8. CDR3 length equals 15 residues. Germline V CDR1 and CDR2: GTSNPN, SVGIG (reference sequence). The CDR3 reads CAWSVPTSARETQYF. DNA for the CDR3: TGTGCCTGGAGTGTTCCGACTAGCGCGAGGGAGACCCAGTACTTC.

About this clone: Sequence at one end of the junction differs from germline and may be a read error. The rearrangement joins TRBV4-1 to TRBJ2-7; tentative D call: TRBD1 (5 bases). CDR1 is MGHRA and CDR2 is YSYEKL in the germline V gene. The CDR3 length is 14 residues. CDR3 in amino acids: CVSSPPRADYEQYF. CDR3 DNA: TGCGTCAGCAGCCCTCCCAGGGCGGACTACGAGCAGTACTTC.

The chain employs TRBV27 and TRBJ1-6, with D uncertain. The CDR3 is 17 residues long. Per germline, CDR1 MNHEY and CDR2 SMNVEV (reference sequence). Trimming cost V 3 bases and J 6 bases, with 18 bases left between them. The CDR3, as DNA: TGTGCCAGCAGTTTCCTGTATGAGTCCCTTCGTAATTCACCCCTCCACTTT. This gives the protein CASSFLYESLRNSPLHF.

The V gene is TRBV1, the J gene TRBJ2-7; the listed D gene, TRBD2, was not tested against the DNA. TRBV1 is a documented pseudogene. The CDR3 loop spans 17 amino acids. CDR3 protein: CTSSQGLSGGRAWEQYF. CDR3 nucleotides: TGCACCAGCAGCCAAGGGCTCTCCGGCGGGAGGGCCTGGGAGCAGTACTTC.

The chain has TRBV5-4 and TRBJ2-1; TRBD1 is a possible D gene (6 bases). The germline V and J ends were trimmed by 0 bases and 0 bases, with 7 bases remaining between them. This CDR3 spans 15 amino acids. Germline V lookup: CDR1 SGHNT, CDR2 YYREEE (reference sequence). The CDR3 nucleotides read TGTGCCAGCAGCTTGGGACAGGCCTCCTACAATGAGCAGTTCTTC. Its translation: CASSLGQASYNEQFF. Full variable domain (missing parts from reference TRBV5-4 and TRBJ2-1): ETGVTQSPTHLIKTRGQQVTLRCSSQSGHNTVSWYQQALGQGPQFIFQYYREEENGRGNFPPRFSGLQFPNYSSELNVNALELDDSALYLCASSLGQASYNEQFFGPGTRLTVL.

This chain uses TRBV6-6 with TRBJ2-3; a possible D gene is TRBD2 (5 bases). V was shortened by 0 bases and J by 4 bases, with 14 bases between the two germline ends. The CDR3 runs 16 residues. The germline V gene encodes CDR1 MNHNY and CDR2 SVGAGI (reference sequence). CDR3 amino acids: CASSYSGGGRPDTQYF. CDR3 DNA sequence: TGTGCCAGCAGTTACTCGGGTGGCGGGCGGCCAGATACGCAGTATTTT.

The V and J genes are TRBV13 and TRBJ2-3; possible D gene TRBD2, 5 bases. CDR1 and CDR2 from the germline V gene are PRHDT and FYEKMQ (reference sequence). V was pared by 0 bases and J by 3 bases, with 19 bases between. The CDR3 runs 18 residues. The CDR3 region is CASSLGLEVNYGTDTQYF. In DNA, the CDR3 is TGTGCCAGCAGCTTAGGACTAGAGGTTAACTATGGGACAGATACGCAGTATTTT.

The CDR3 sequence: CASRDSGVETQYF. DNA of the CDR3: TGTGCCTCCAGGGATAGCGGGGTTGAGACCCAGTACTTC. This sequence joins TRBV19 and TRBJ2-5; 8 positions agree with TRBD2. The ends lost 11 bases at V and 5 bases at J; junction bases unmatched: 10. This CDR3 contains 13 residues. Per the germline V gene, CDR1 is LNHDA and CDR2 is SQIVND (reference sequence).

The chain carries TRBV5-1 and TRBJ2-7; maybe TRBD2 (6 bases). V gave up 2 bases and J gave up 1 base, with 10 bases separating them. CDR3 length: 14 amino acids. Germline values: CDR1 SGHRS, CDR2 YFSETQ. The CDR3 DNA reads TGCGCCAGCAGCTTAGGAGGGACGTCCTACGAGCAGTACTTC. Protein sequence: CASSLGGTSYEQYF.

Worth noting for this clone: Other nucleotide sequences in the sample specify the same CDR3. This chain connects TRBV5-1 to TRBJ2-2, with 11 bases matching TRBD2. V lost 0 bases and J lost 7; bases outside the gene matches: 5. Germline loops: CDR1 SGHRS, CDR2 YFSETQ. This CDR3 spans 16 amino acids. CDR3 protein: CASSLELAGVNGELFF. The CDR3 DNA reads TGCGCCAGCAGCTTGGAACTAGCGGGAGTGAACGGGGAGCTGTTTTTT.

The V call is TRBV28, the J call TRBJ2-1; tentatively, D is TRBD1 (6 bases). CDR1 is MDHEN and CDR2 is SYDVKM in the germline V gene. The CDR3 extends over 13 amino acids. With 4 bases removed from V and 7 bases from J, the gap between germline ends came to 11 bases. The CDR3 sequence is CASSSIQGNEQFF. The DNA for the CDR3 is TGTGCCAGCAGTTCCATACAGGGAAATGAGCAGTTCTTC. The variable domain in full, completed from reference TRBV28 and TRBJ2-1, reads DVKVTQSSRYLVKRTGEKVFLECVQDMDHENMFWYRQDPGLGLRLIYFSYDVKMKEKGDIPEGYSVSREKKERFSLILESASTNQTSMYLCASSSIQGNEQFFGPGTRLTVL.

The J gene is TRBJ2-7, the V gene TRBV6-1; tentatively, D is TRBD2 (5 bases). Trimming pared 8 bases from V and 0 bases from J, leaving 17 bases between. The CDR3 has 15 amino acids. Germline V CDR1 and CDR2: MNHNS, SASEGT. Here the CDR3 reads CASYGETHLSYEQYF. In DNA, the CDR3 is TGTGCCAGCTATGGGGAGACCCATCTCTCCTACGAGCAGTACTTC.

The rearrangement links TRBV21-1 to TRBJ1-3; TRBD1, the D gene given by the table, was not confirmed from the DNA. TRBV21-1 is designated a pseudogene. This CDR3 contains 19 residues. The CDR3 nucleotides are TGTGCCAGCAGCAATATTAATCTTGGGGTGGGGCGCTCTGGAAACACCATATATTTT. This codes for CASSNINLGVGRSGNTIYF.

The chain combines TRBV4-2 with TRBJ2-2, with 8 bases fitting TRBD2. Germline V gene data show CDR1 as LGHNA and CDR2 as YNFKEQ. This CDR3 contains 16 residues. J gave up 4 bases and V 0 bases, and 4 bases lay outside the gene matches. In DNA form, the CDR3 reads TGTGCCAGCAGCCAAGAGCCAGCGGGAGCCACCGGGGAGCTGTTTTTT. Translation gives CASSQEPAGATGELFF.

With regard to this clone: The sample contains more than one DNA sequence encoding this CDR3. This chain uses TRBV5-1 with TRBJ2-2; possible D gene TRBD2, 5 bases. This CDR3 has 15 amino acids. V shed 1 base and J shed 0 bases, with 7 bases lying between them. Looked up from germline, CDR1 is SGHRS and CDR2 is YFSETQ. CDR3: CASSLSGTNTGELFF. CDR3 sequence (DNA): TGCGCCAGCAGCTTGTCCGGGACGAACACCGGGGAGCTGTTTTTT.

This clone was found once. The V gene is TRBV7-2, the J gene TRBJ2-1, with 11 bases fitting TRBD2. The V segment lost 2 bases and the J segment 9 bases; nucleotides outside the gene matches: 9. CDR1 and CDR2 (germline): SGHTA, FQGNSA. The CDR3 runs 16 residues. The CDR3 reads CASSLQSLAGDVEQFF. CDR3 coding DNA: TGTGCCAGCAGCTTACAATCACTAGCGGGAGACGTTGAGCAGTTCTTC.

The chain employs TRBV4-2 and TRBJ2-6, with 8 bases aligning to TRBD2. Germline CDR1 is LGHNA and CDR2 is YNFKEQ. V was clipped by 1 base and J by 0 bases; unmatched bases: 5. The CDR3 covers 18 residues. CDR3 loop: CASSQVGGAGSGANVLTF. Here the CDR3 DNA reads TGTGCCAGCAGCCAAGTCGGGGGGGCCGGCTCTGGGGCCAACGTCCTGACTTTC.

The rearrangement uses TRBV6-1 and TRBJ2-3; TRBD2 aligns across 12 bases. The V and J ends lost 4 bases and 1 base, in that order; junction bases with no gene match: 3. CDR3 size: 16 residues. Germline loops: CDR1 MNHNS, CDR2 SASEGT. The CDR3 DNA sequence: TGTGCCAGCAGTGCGCGGACTAGCGGGGGCACAGATACGCAGTATTTT. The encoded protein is CASSARTSGGTDTQYF.

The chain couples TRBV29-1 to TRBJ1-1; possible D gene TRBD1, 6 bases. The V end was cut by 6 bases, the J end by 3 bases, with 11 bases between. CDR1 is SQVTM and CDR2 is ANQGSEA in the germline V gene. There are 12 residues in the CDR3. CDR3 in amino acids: CSVRTAYTEAFF. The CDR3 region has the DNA TGCAGCGTCCGGACAGCGTACACTGAAGCTTTCTTT.

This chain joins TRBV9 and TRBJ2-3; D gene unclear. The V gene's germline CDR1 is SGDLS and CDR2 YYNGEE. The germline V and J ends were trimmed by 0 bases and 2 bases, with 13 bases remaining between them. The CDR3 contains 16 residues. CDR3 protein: CASSVGETGFTDTQYF. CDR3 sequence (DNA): TGTGCCAGCAGCGTAGGAGAGACGGGTTTCACAGATACGCAGTATTTT.